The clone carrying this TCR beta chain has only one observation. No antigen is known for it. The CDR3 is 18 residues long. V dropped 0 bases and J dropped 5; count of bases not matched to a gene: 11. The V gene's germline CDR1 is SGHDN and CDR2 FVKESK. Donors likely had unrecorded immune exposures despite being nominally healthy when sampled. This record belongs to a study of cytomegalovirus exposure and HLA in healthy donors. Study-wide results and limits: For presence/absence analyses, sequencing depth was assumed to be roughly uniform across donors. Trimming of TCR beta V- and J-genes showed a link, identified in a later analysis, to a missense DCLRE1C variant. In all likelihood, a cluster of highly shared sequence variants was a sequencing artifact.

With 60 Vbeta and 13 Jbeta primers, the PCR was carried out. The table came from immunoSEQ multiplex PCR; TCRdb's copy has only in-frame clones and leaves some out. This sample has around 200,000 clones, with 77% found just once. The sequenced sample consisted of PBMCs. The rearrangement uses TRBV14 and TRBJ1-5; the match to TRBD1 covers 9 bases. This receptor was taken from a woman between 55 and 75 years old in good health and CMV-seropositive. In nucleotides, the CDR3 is TGTGCCAGCAGCCAAGAGCAACAGGGGGCAAGGGGGTATCAGCCCCAGCATTTT. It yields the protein CASSQEQQGARGYQPQHF.